A single sample gave rise to the 16 T cell receptor beta chains below, sequenced in a study of blood T cell repertoires in COVID-19. The data were produced by immunoSEQ multiplex PCR, yet TCRdb's version contains in-frame clones alone and is incomplete. The sample lists about 82,000 clones, around 82% occurring once. The sequencing input was peripheral blood. The receptor source for this set is a woman aged 60-75 years with acute or convalescent COVID-19.

The V gene is TRBV7-9, the J gene TRBJ1-5; 7 bases are a match to TRBD1. With 3 bases clipped from V and 10 bases from J, the junction kept 15 bases outside the gene matches. Germline V lookup: CDR1 SEHNR, CDR2 FQNEAQ (reference sequence). The CDR3 has 16 residues. The DNA of the CDR3 is TGTGCCAGCAGCTTGGGCAATGCGGGACAGTTCGTCCCCCAGCATTTT. Its translation: CASSLGNAGQFVPQHF.

This chain links TRBV21-1 with TRBJ2-5; the table assigns TRBD1, which was not confirmed against the DNA. TRBV21-1 represents a pseudogene. The CDR3 sequence is 12 residues long. CDR3 sequence reads: CASRVQGETQYF. In nucleotides, the CDR3 is TGTGCCAGCAGGGTCCAGGGGGAGACCCAGTACTTC.

Of note for this clone: Other DNA sequences in this sample translate to the same CDR3. The chain links TRBV5-4 to TRBJ2-7; D not resolved. Germline assignment: CDR1 SGHNT and CDR2 YYREEE (reference sequence). This CDR3 is 12 amino acids long. Deletions cut 1 base from V and 4 bases from J, with 6 bases between. Written as DNA, the CDR3 is TGTGCCAGCAGCTTGCCAGGATACGAGCAGTACTTC. It yields the protein CASSLPGYEQYF.

The gene calls are TRBV5-1 and TRBJ1-1; no definite D call. Germline CDR1 is SGHRS and CDR2 is YFSETQ. The V end lost 4 bases, the J end lost 4 bases, and 17 bases lay between the germline ends. The CDR3 contains 15 residues. CDR3 residues: CASSLETLAGTEAFF. For the CDR3, the DNA is TGCGCCAGCAGCCTTGAAACCCTGGCTGGCACTGAAGCTTTCTTT.

The table lists this clone with a count of one. CDR3 in DNA: TGCGCCAGCAGCTTGTCCGGGTTGAACACTGAAGCTTTCTTT. This gives the protein CASSLSGLNTEAFF. The chain carries TRBV5-1 and TRBJ1-1, with D uncertain. This CDR3 spans 14 amino acids. Trimming removed 1 base from V and 0 bases from J, with 7 bases in between. CDR1 SGHRS and CDR2 YFSETQ come from the germline V gene.

V gene TRBV11-3 combines with J gene TRBJ1-1, with TRBD1 identical over 8 bases. From germline, CDR1 is SGHNT and CDR2 YENEEA. V was clipped by 5 bases and J by 3 bases; unmatched bases: 20. CDR3 length: 19 residues. In DNA form, the CDR3 reads TGTGCCAGCAGCCCACCGTCTCCCTGGGGACAGGACAGCGACACTGAAGCTTTCTTT. Encoded protein: CASSPPSPWGQDSDTEAFF. The full variable domain, in which reference TRBV11-3 and TRBJ1-1 provide the parts outside the CDR3, is EAGVVQSPRYKIIEKKQPVAFWCNPISGHNTLYWYLQNLGQGPELLIRYENEEAVDDSQLPKDRFSAERLKGVDSTLKIQPAELGDSAVYLCASSPPSPWGQDSDTEAFFGQGTRLTVV.

This rearrangement joins TRBV19 to TRBJ1-2; 10 positions agree with TRBD1. The ends lost 5 bases at V and 2 bases at J; junction bases unmatched: 5. From germline, CDR1 is LNHDA and CDR2 SQIVND (reference sequence). This CDR3 comprises 15 residues. CDR3: CASSGDRGFNYGYTF. The CDR3 DNA follows: TGTGCCAGTAGTGGGGACAGGGGATTCAACTATGGCTACACCTTC.

This clone was observed a few times. The rearrangement links TRBV18 to TRBJ2-3, with 10 bases that match TRBD1. V lost 6 bases and J lost 4; bases outside the gene matches: 4. CDR1 is KGHSH, CDR2 LQKENI, per germline. The CDR3 is 14 amino acids. As DNA, the CDR3 is TGTGCCAGCTCGACAGGGGGCCGATCAGATACGCAGTATTTT. This gives the protein CASSTGGRSDTQYF. Filled out from reference TRBV18 and TRBJ2-3, the complete variable domain reads NAGVMQNPRHLVRRRGQEARLRCSPMKGHSHVYWYRQLPEEGLKFMVYLQKENIIDESGMPKERFSAEFPKEGPSILRIQQVVRGDSAAYFCASSTGGRSDTQYFGPGTRLTVL.

The gene calls are TRBV6-4 and TRBJ1-3; no definite D call. V gave up 2 bases and J gave up 1 base, with 15 bases separating them. Per germline, CDR1 MRHNA and CDR2 SNTAGT. The CDR3 runs 17 residues. DNA for the CDR3: TGTGCCAGCAGTGACGGGTTATGGTGGGCATCTGGAAACACCATATATTTT. The encoded protein is CASSDGLWWASGNTIYF.

The gene calls are TRBV6-5 and TRBJ1-3; TRBD1 might be the D (6 bases). The V and J ends lost 8 bases and 3 bases respectively, with 14 bases between them. Germline V gives CDR1 MNHEY, CDR2 SVGAGI. CDR3 length equals 14 residues. This CDR3 is CASSDGGRGNTIYF. The DNA of the CDR3 is TGTGCCAGCTCAGACGGGGGGCGTGGAAACACCATATATTTT.

The chain recombines TRBV2 with TRBJ2-5; D is possibly TRBD1 (6 bases). The ends were cut back, 8 bases at V and 5 bases at J, with 12 bases in the middle. This CDR3 comprises 12 residues. Per germline, CDR1 SNHLY and CDR2 FYNNEI. CDR3 region: CASVRQGETQYF. DNA of the CDR3: TGTGCCAGCGTGAGGCAGGGGGAGACCCAGTACTTC.

This chain joins TRBV11-2 and TRBJ1-2, with D uncertain. CDR1 and CDR2 (germline): SGHAT, FQNNGV. V lost 0 bases to trimming and J lost 3 bases, with 11 bases between them. The CDR3 totals 15 residues. CDR3 bases: TGTGCCAGCAGCTTAGATGCTGCGGGGTACTATGGCTACACCTTC. It encodes CASSLDAAGYYGYTF.

The chain links TRBV3-1 (or the pseudogene TRBV3-2) to TRBJ1-2, with 9 bases lining up with TRBD1. Germline CDR1 LGHDT, CDR2 YNNKEL (reference sequence). This CDR3 region has 14 residues. The ends lost 5 bases at V and 9 bases at J; junction bases unmatched: 10. CDR3 in amino acids: CASSNRDRVVSYTF. The CDR3 DNA sequence: TGTGCCAGCAGCAACCGGGACAGGGTCGTGAGCTACACCTTC.

V and J are TRBV6-5 and TRBJ1-1; D is ambiguous. In germline, CDR1 is MNHEY, CDR2 SVGAGI. V was shortened by 0 bases and J by 3 bases, with 8 bases between the two germline ends. The CDR3 totals 14 residues. The CDR3 nucleotides read TGTGCCAGCAGTTACTCAGCGATTGACACTGAAGCTTTCTTT. Encoded protein: CASSYSAIDTEAFF.

This clone was counted once. The chain has TRBV10-1 and TRBJ2-3, with 10 bases lining up with TRBD2. CDR1 and CDR2 (germline): WNHNN, SYGVQD (reference sequence). CDR3 size: 15 residues. The V and J ends lost 8 bases and 4 bases, in that order; junction bases with no gene match: 9. CDR3 region: CASGFGLAGADTQYF. The CDR3, as DNA: TGCGCCAGCGGCTTTGGGCTAGCGGGAGCAGATACGCAGTATTTT.

This clone was counted only a few times. The rearrangement uses TRBV5-5 and TRBJ1-1; D is uncertain. The CDR3 covers 15 residues. In germline, CDR1 is SGHKS, CDR2 YYEKEE (reference sequence). With 0 bases removed from V and 0 bases from J, the gap between germline ends came to 9 bases. The CDR3 here is CASSLGSRLNTEAFF. Here the CDR3 DNA reads TGTGCCAGCAGCTTGGGTTCGAGGTTGAACACTGAAGCTTTCTTT. Complete variable domain (other parts from reference TRBV5-5 and TRBJ1-1): DAGVTQSPTHLIKTRGQQVTLRCSPISGHKSVSWYQQVLGQGPQFIFQYYEKEERGRGNFPDRFSARQFPNYSSELNVNALLLGDSALYLCASSLGSRLNTEAFFGQGTRLTVV.